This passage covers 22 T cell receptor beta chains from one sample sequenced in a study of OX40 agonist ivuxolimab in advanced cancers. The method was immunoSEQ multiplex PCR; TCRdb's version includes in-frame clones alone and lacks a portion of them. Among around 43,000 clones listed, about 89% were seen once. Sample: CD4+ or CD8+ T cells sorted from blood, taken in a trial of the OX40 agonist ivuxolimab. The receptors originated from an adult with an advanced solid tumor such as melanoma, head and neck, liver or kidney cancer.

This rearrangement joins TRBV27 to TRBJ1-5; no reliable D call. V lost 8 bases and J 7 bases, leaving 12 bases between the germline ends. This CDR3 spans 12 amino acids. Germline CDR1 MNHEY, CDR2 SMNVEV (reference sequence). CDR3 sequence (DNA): TGTGCCAGCCGCGAAGGAGGCCAGCCCCAGCATTTT. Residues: CASREGGQPQHF.

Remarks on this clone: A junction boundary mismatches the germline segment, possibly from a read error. CDR3 residues: CASSSSPGQGPYSAF. CDR3 nucleotides: TGCGCCAGCAGCTCCTCGCCGGGACAGGGGCCCTACTCTGCTTTC. The chain is built from TRBV5-1 and TRBJ2-6; TRBD1 agrees at 10 bases. CDR3 size: 15 residues. Germline assignment: CDR1 SGHRS and CDR2 YFSETQ.

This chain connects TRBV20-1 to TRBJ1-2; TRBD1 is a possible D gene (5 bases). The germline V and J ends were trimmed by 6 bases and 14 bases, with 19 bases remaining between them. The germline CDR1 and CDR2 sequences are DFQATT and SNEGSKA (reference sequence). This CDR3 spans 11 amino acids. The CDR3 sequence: CSAMGEDPWTF. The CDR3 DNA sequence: TGCAGTGCCATGGGGGAGGACCCGTGGACCTTC.

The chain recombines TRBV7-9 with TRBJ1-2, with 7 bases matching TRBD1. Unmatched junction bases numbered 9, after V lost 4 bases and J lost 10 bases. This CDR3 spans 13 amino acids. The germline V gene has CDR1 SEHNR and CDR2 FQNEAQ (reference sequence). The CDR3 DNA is TGTGCCAGCAGCTCCGGACAGGTTTTGGACTACACCTTC. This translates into CASSSGQVLDYTF.

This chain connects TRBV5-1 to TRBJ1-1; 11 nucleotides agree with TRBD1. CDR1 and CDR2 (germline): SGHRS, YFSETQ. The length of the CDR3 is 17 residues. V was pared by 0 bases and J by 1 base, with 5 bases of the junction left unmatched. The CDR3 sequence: CASSLAGQGAENTEAFF. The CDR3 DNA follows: TGCGCCAGCAGCTTGGCCGGACAGGGGGCAGAGAACACTGAAGCTTTCTTT.

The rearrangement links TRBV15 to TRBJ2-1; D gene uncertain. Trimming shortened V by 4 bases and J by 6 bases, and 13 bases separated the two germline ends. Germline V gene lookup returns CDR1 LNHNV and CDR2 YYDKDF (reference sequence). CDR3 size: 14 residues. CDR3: CATSIARNLNEQFF. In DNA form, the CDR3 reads TGTGCCACCAGCATTGCTAGGAATCTCAATGAGCAGTTCTTC.

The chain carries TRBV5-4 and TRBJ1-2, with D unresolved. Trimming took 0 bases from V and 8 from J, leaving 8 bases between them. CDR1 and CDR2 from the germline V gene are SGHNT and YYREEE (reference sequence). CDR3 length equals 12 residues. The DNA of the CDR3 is TGTGCCAGCAGCTTGGATTACGGAGGCTACACCTTC. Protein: CASSLDYGGYTF.

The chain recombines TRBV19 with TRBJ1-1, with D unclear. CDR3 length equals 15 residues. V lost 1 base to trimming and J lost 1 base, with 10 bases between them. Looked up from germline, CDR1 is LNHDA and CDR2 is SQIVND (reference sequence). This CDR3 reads CASSIVPGANTEAFF. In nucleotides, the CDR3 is TGTGCCAGTAGTATAGTACCGGGAGCGAACACTGAAGCTTTCTTT.

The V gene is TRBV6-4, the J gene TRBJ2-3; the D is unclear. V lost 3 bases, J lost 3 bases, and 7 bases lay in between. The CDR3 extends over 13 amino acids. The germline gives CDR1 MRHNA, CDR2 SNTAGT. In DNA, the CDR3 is TGTGCCAGCAGTGAAGTAATGACAGATACGCAGTATTTT. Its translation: CASSEVMTDTQYF.

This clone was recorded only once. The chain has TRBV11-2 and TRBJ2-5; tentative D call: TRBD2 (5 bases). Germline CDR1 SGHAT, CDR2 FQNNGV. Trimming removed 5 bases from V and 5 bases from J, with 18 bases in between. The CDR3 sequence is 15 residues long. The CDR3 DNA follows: TGTGCCAGCAGCCGGACGGGCGCACTAGGGGAGACCCAGTACTTC. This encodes CASSRTGALGETQYF. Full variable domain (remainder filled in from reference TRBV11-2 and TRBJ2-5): EAGVAQSPRYKIIEKRQSVAFWCNPISGHATLYWYQQILGQGPKLLIQFQNNGVVDDSQLPKDRFSAERLKGVDSTLKIQPAKLEDSAVYLCASSRTGALGETQYFGPGTRLLVL.

In DNA, the CDR3 is TGTGCCAGCAGTTACACGGGGCGGGAGCAGTTCTTC. It yields the protein CASSYTGREQFF. This chain links TRBV6-5 with TRBJ2-1; D possibly matches TRBD1 or TRBD2 (5 bases each). The CDR3 length is 12 residues. Trimming shortened V by 2 bases and J by 10 bases, and 9 bases separated the two germline ends. Germline CDR1 and CDR2: MNHEY and SVGAGI.

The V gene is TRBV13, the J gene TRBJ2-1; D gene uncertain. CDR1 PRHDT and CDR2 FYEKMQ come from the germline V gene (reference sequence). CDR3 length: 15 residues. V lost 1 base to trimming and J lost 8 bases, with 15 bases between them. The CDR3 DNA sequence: TGTGCCAGCAGCTTAGTTCGGAATTTACCTGATGAGCAGTTCTTC. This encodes CASSLVRNLPDEQFF.

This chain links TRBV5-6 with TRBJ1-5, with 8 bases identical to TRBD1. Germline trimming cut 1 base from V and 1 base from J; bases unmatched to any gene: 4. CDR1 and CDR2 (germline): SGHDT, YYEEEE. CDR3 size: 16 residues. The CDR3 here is CASSLTGQGSNQPQHF. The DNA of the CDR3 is TGTGCCAGCAGCTTGACAGGACAGGGCAGCAATCAGCCCCAGCATTTT.

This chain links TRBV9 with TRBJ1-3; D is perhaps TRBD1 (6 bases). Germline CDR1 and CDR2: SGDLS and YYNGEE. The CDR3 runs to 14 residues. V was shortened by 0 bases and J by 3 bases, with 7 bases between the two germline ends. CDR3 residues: CASSVAGVGNTIYF. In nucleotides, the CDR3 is TGTGCCAGCAGCGTAGCAGGGGTTGGAAACACCATATATTTT. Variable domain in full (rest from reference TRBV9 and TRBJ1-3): DSGVTQTPKHLITATGQRVTLRCSPRSGDLSVYWYQQSLDQGLQFLIQYYNGEERAKGNILERFSAQQFPDLHSELNLSSLELGDSALYFCASSVAGVGNTIYFGEGSWLTVV.

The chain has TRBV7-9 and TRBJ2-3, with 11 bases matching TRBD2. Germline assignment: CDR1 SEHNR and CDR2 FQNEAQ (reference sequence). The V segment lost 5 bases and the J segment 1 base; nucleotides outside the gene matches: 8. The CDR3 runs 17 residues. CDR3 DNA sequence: TGTGCCAGCAGCCCCCATCGACTAGCGGGGCGCACAGATACGCAGTATTTT. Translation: CASSPHRLAGRTDTQYF.

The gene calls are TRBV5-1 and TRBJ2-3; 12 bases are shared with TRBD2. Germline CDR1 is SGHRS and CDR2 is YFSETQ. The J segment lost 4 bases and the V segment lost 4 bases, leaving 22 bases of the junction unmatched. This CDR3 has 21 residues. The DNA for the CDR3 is TGCGCCAGCAGCCCCGACGGTAGGACTAGCGGGATTGACCCCCCCCCAGATACGCAGTATTTT. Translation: CASSPDGRTSGIDPPPDTQYF.

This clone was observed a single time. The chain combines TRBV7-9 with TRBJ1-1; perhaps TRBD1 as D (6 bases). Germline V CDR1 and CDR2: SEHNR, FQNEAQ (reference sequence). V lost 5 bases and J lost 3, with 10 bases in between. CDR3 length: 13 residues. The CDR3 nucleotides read TGTGCCAGCAGCCCCAGGGGAGACACTGAAGCTTTCTTT. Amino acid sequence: CASSPRGDTEAFF.

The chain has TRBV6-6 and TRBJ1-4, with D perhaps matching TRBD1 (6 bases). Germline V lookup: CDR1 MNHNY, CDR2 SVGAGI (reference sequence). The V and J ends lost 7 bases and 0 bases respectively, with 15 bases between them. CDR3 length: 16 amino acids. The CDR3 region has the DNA TGTGCCAGCAAAAAACAGGGCCTTTCAACTAATGAAAAACTGTTTTTT. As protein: CASKKQGLSTNEKLFF.

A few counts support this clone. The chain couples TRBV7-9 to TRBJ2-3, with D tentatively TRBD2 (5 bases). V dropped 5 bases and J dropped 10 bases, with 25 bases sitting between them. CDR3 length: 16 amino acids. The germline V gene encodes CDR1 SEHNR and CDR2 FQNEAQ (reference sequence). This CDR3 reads CASSGNLEGSRKAQYF. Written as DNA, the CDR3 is TGTGCCAGCAGCGGAAATCTCGAGGGTTCCAGAAAGGCGCAGTATTTT.

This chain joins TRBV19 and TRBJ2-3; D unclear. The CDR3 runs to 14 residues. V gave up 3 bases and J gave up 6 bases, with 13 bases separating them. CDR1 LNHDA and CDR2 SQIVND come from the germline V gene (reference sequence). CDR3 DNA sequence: TGTGCCAGTAGTATCGTCGGTTCTGCGGATACGCAGTATTTT. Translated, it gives CASSIVGSADTQYF. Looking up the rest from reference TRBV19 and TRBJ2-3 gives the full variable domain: DGGITQSPKYLFRKEGQNVTLSCEQNLNHDAMYWYRQDPGQGLRLIYYSQIVNDFQKGDIAEGYSVSREKKESFPLTVTSAQKNPTAFYLCASSIVGSADTQYFGPGTRLTVL.

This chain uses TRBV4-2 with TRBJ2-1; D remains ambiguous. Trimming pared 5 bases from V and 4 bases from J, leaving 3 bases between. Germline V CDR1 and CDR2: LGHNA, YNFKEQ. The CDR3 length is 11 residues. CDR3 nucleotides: TGTGCCAGCAGCAGATACAATGAGCAGTTCTTC. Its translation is CASSRYNEQFF.

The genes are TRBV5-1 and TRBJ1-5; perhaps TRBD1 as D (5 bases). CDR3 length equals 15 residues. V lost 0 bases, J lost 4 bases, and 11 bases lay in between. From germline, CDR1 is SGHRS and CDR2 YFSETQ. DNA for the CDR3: TGCGCCAGCAGCTTGGTGGGGGGGTTTAATCAGCCCCAGCATTTT. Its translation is CASSLVGGFNQPQHF.